The entry that follows covers one T cell receptor beta chain sequence. This sample was included in a study of blood T cell repertoires in COVID-19. Original analysis: Amplification with reference gene primers provided the estimates of nucleated cell counts. Measured with immunoSEQ multiplex PCR; TCRdb has only the in-frame clones, and not every one. That table furnishes V, J and clone size, whereas the DNA furnished D and trimming. The table includes 110,000 to 150,000 clones, approximately 86% detected once. Germline values: CDR1 SGHDN, CDR2 FVKESK. Trimming removed 0 bases at V and 7 bases at J, with 7 bases between. The CDR3 runs 13 residues.

The chain carries TRBV14 and TRBJ2-1, with D unclear. The source is a human donor in a cohort sampled during active COVID-19. The material sequenced was peripheral blood. The CDR3 DNA reads TGTGCCAGCAGCCAAGATTTGGAGAATGAGCAGTTCTTC. As protein: CASSQDLENEQFF.